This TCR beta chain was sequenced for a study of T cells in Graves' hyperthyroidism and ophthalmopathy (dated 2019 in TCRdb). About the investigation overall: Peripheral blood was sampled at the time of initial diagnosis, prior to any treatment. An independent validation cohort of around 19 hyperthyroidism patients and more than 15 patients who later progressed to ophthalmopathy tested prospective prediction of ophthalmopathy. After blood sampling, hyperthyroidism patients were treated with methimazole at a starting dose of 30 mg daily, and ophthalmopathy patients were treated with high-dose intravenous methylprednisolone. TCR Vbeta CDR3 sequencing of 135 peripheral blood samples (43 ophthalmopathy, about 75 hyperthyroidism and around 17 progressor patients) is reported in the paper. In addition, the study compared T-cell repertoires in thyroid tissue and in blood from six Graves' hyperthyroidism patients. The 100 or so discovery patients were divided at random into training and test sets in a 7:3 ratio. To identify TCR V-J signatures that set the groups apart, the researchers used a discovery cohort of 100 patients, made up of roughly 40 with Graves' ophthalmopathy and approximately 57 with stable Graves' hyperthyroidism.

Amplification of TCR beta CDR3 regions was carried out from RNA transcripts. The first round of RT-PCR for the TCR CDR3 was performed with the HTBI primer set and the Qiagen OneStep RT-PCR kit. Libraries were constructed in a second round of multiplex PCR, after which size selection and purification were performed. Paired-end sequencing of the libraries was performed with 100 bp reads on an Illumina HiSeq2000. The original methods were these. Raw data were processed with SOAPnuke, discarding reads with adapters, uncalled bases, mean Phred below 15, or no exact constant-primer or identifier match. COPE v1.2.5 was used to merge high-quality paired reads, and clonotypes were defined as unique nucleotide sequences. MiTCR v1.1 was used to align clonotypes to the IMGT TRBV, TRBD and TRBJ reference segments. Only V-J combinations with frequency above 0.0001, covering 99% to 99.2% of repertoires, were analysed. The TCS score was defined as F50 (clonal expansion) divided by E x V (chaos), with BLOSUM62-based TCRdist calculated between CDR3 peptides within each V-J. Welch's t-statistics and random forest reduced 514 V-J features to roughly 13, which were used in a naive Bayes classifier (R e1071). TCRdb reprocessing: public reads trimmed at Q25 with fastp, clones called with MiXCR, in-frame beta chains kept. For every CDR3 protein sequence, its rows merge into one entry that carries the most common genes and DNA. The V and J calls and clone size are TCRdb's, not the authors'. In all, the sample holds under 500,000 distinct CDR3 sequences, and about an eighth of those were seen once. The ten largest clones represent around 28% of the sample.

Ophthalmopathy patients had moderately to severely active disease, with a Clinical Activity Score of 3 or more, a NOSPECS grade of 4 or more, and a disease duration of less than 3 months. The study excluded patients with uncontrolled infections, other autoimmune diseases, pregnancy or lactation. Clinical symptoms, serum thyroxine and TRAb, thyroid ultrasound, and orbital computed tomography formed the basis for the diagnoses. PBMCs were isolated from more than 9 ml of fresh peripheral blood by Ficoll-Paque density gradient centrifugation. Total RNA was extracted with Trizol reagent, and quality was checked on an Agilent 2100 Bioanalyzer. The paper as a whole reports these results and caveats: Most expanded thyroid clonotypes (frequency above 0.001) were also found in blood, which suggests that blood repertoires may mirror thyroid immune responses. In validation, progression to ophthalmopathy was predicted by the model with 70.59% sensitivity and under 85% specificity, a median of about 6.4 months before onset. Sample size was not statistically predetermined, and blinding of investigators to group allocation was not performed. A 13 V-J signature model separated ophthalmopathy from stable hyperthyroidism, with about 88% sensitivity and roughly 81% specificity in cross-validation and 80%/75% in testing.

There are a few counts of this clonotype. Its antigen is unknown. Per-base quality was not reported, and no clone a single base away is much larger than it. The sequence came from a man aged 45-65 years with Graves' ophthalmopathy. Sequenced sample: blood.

The sequenced DNA: TGTGCCAGCAGCTCCCGCTTCCGACAGAGAAGCACAGATACGCAGTATTTT. Translated, this gives CASSSRFRQRSTDTQYF. This chain joins TRBV12-3 or TRBV12-4 to TRBJ2-3; the D gene is possibly TRBD1, with 5 bases matching. Trimming costs V 6 bases and J 0 bases, and their ends lie 19 bases apart. From cysteine to phenylalanine, the CDR3 is 17 amino acids long. The retained sequence is limited to the CDR3, 51 bases, with the frame set at the first base.